This entry is about one T cell receptor (beta chain). The antigen is undetermined. This sample stems from a study of graft-versus-host responses after intestinal transplantation. Findings and limits, study-wide: Detected in recipient marrow were GvH clones, some of which were first observed in ileum or blood.

This table comes from immunoSEQ multiplex PCR, and its TCRdb copy is limited to in-frame clones, with some not included. The sample has more than 25,000 clones, more than 90% seen once. Germline V gene sequence: CDR1 MNHEY, CDR2 SMNVEV (reference sequence). V gave up 2 bases and J gave up 7 bases; unmatched junction bases: 3. This CDR3 contains 14 residues. The sequence was obtained from a human patient who received an intestinal transplant, so some T cells may come from the graft donor. Specimen: PBMCs, collected more than 29 days after intestinal transplant. The chain carries TRBV27 and TRBJ2-7, with 12 bases fitting TRBD1. The CDR3 sequence is CASSLGTGGGEQYF. The CDR3, as DNA: TGTGCCAGCAGTTTAGGGACAGGGGGCGGAGAGCAGTACTTC.